This entry lists 30 T cell receptor beta chains sequenced from one sample in a study of blood T cell repertoires in COVID-19. Produced via immunoSEQ multiplex PCR; TCRdb's table is partial and in-frame only. Seen here are over 250,000 clones, about 89% observed once, and the top ten hold approximately 1.6%. Material: peripheral blood. These receptor sequences come from a woman aged 40 to 50 who had recovered from COVID-19.

The rearrangement links TRBV6-5 to TRBJ1-5, with D uncertain. V lost 0 bases, J lost 5 bases, and 5 bases lay in between. CDR1 is MNHEY and CDR2 is SVGAGI in the germline V gene. The CDR3 covers 13 residues. The CDR3 DNA sequence: TGTGCCAGCAGTTACTCCCAGTATCAGCCCCAGCATTTT. Translating it yields CASSYSQYQPQHF.

The CDR3, as DNA: TGTGCCAGCACCCTGGACAGCCATGGCTACACCTTC. Its translation: CASTLDSHGYTF. V is TRBV2 and J is TRBJ1-2; D possibly corresponds to TRBD1 (6 bases). V dropped 7 bases and J dropped 6 bases, with 12 bases sitting between them. This CDR3 contains 12 residues. Germline V gene sequence: CDR1 SNHLY, CDR2 FYNNEI.

The table lists this clone with a count of one. The chain couples TRBV5-5 to TRBJ1-1, with 9 bases that match TRBD1. Per germline, CDR1 SGHKS and CDR2 YYEKEE (reference sequence). Unmatched junction bases numbered 2, after V lost 4 bases and J lost 4 bases. This CDR3 has 13 amino acids. Here the CDR3 DNA reads TGTGCCAGCAGCAACAGGGGGCCCACTGAAGCTTTCTTT. Its protein product is CASSNRGPTEAFF.

The V and J genes are TRBV3-1 (or the pseudogene TRBV3-2) and TRBJ1-2, with 9 bases fitting TRBD1. The CDR3 spans 15 residues. V dropped 5 bases and J dropped 4; count of bases not matched to a gene: 8. Germline loops: CDR1 LGHDT, CDR2 YNNKEL (reference sequence). CDR3 residues: CASSFLRDRAYGYTF. CDR3 DNA: TGTGCCAGCAGCTTCCTCCGGGACAGGGCCTATGGCTACACCTTC.

V and J are TRBV5-5 and TRBJ1-3; 10 bases match TRBD1. Germline V gene lookup returns CDR1 SGHKS and CDR2 YYEKEE (reference sequence). With 3 bases clipped from V and 2 bases from J, the junction kept 2 bases outside the gene matches. This CDR3 is built from 15 residues. CDR3 DNA sequence: TGTGCCAGCAGCTGGACAGGGGGACCTGGAAACACCATATATTTT. It is translated as CASSWTGGPGNTIYF.

This chain joins TRBV10-3 and TRBJ2-3, with TRBD2 identical over 7 bases. This CDR3 has 12 residues. CDR1 and CDR2 from the germline V gene are ENHRY and SYGVKD. With 8 bases clipped from V and 6 bases from J, the junction kept 5 bases outside the gene matches. The CDR3 nucleotides read TGTGCCATCGGGGGGGAGTCCGATACGCAGTATTTT. Translation: CAIGGESDTQYF.

Here the CDR3 reads CASSVEGLGGEQFF. CDR3 nucleotide sequence: TGTGCCAGCAGCGTAGAAGGGCTCGGGGGTGAGCAGTTCTTC. V gene TRBV9 combines with J gene TRBJ2-1, with D maybe TRBD2 (6 bases). The V gene's germline CDR1 is SGDLS and CDR2 YYNGEE. V gave up 0 bases and J gave up 9 bases, with 13 bases separating them. The CDR3 has 14 amino acids. Looking up the rest from reference TRBV9 and TRBJ2-1 gives the full variable domain: DSGVTQTPKHLITATGQRVTLRCSPRSGDLSVYWYQQSLDQGLQFLIQYYNGEERAKGNILERFSAQQFPDLHSELNLSSLELGDSALYFCASSVEGLGGEQFFGPGTRLTVL.

The chain is built from TRBV6-2 or TRBV6-3 and TRBJ1-2, with no clear D. Germline V CDR1 and CDR2: MNHEY, SVGEGT. CDR3 length: 14 residues. Trimming removed 2 bases from V and 5 bases from J, with 12 bases in between. The CDR3 here is CASSYGTGRYGYTF. CDR3 nucleotides: TGTGCCAGCAGTTACGGCACGGGGAGGTATGGCTACACCTTC.

The gene calls are TRBV27 and TRBJ2-3, with TRBD2 matching 13 bases. The CDR3 has 15 residues. V gave up 6 bases and J gave up 6 bases; unmatched junction bases: 6. Per germline, CDR1 MNHEY and CDR2 SMNVEV (reference sequence). The CDR3 coding sequence is TGTGCCAGCAGGAGGACTAGCGGGGGCGGTGATACGCAGTATTTT. Translated, it gives CASRRTSGGGDTQYF.

The rearrangement joins TRBV5-1 to TRBJ1-4; 9 bases fit TRBD1. This CDR3 contains 15 residues. Unmatched junction bases numbered 9, after V lost 4 bases and J lost 8 bases. Germline V gene data show CDR1 as SGHRS and CDR2 as YFSETQ. The CDR3 sequence: CASSPRDRAGEKLFF. The CDR3 DNA follows: TGCGCCAGCAGCCCCCGGGACAGGGCAGGAGAAAAACTGTTTTTT.

The chain is built from TRBV6-5 and TRBJ1-6; D possibly corresponds to TRBD1 (6 bases). Per the germline V gene, CDR1 is MNHEY and CDR2 is SVGAGI. V lost 5 bases and J lost 11, with 13 bases in between. The CDR3 extends over 13 amino acids. The CDR3 DNA is TGTGCCAGCAGTCGGGACATCGGAGCACCCCTCCACTTT. This gives the protein CASSRDIGAPLHF.

V gene TRBV29-1 combines with J gene TRBJ1-2; 7 nucleotides align to TRBD1. J was trimmed by 12 bases and V by 6 bases; bases with no gene match: 7. Germline CDR1 and CDR2: SQVTM and ANQGSEA. The CDR3 has 10 residues. The CDR3 coding sequence is TGCAGCGTGCAGGGGGACGGGGACACCTTC. It yields the protein CSVQGDGDTF.

The chain employs TRBV19 and TRBJ1-2; possibly TRBD1 for D (5 bases). The germline gives CDR1 LNHDA, CDR2 SQIVND (reference sequence). V was shortened by 6 bases and J by 5 bases, with 19 bases between the two germline ends. The CDR3 is made up of 15 amino acids. CDR3 sequence: CASRTGTAPLYGYTF. CDR3 nucleotides: TGTGCCAGTAGGACCGGGACTGCCCCATTATATGGCTACACCTTC.

V and J are TRBV9 and TRBJ2-1; 7 nucleotides align to TRBD1. CDR3 length: 12 amino acids. The V gene end was trimmed by 6 bases and the J gene end by 10 bases; junction bases not matched to a gene: 7. Germline V gene sequence: CDR1 SGDLS, CDR2 YYNGEE. The CDR3 loop is CASNEGDREQFF. Here the CDR3 DNA reads TGTGCCAGCAACGAGGGGGACAGAGAGCAGTTCTTC.

V gene TRBV7-2 combines with J gene TRBJ1-1, with D maybe TRBD1 (6 bases). The germline V gene has CDR1 SGHTA and CDR2 FQGNSA. Trimming took 1 base from V and 4 from J, leaving 13 bases between them. The length of the CDR3 is 15 residues. DNA for the CDR3: TGTGCCAGCAGCTTAGTGCAGGGGCGAACCACTGAAGCTTTCTTT. Translating it yields CASSLVQGRTTEAFF.

The chain employs TRBV10-2 and TRBJ1-1; D remains unclear. The CDR3 is made up of 11 amino acids. Trimming cost V 2 bases and J 8 bases, with 6 bases left between them. The germline V gene encodes CDR1 WSHSY and CDR2 SAAADI. The CDR3 here is CASSEGLEAFF. The DNA for the CDR3 is TGCGCCAGCAGTGAGGGGCTCGAAGCTTTCTTT.

CDR3 sequence reads: CASSRRQGAPGANVLTF. CDR3 sequence (DNA): TGTGCCAGCAGCCGTAGACAGGGGGCGCCTGGGGCCAACGTCCTGACTTTC. The chain is built from TRBV7-9 and TRBJ2-6, with 10 bases lining up with TRBD1. V lost 5 bases, J lost 2 bases, and 6 bases stayed unmatched. The germline V gene encodes CDR1 SEHNR and CDR2 FQNEAQ (reference sequence). The CDR3 is made up of 17 amino acids.

The V gene is TRBV19, the J gene TRBJ2-7; D is ambiguous. Germline V gene lookup returns CDR1 LNHDA and CDR2 SQIVND (reference sequence). The CDR3 sequence is 15 residues long. Trimming took 2 bases from V and 0 from J, leaving 11 bases between them. CDR3 region: CASSIMSVNSYEQYF. Written as DNA, the CDR3 is TGTGCCAGTAGTATAATGAGTGTAAACTCCTACGAGCAGTACTTC.

The chain couples TRBV9 to TRBJ2-3; possible D gene TRBD2, 6 bases. V lost 4 bases, J lost 2 bases, and 17 bases lay in between. In germline, CDR1 is SGDLS, CDR2 YYNGEE. The length of the CDR3 is 16 residues. The CDR3 is CASSPGGTRYTDTQYF. DNA for the CDR3: TGTGCCAGCAGCCCAGGCGGGACGCGATACACAGATACGCAGTATTTT.

This chain uses TRBV10-3 with TRBJ2-2; D is possibly TRBD1 (5 bases). The V and J ends lost 7 bases and 4 bases respectively, with 16 bases between them. Looked up from germline, CDR1 is ENHRY and CDR2 is SYGVKD. The CDR3 is made up of 15 amino acids. The DNA of the CDR3 is TGTGCCATCAACCAGCAGGGCCTAGGCACCGGGGAGCTGTTTTTT. Its translation is CAINQQGLGTGELFF.

The chain employs TRBV6-2 or TRBV6-3 and TRBJ1-4; D is unresolved. Per germline, CDR1 MNHEY and CDR2 SVGEGT. V was shortened by 2 bases and J by 6 bases, with 7 bases between the two germline ends. The CDR3 extends over 13 amino acids. CDR3 DNA sequence: TGTGCCAGCAGTTACCAGCGAGATGAAAAACTGTTTTTT. As protein: CASSYQRDEKLFF.

The genes are TRBV6-5 and TRBJ1-2; TRBD1 matches at 9 bases. The CDR3 consists of 14 residues. With V trimmed by 10 bases and J by 3 bases, 9 bases remained unmatched. Germline V CDR1 and CDR2: MNHEY, SVGAGI. CDR3: CATTGDREYYGYTF. The CDR3 DNA reads as TGTGCCACCACAGGGGACAGGGAATACTATGGCTACACCTTC.

CDR3 in DNA: TGTGCCAGCAGCCAAGATGTGGGGGGATATAATTCACCCCTCCACTTT. It encodes CASSQDVGGYNSPLHF. The chain combines TRBV3-1 (or the pseudogene TRBV3-2) with TRBJ1-6; D is possibly TRBD1 (5 bases). V gave up 0 bases and J gave up 4 bases, with 10 bases separating them. Per the germline V gene, CDR1 is LGHDT and CDR2 is YNNKEL (reference sequence). The CDR3 sequence is 16 residues long.

The chain carries TRBV2 and TRBJ2-3; 9 positions match TRBD2. The trim removed 7 bases at V and 5 bases at J, leaving 7 bases unmatched. Per the germline V gene, CDR1 is SNHLY and CDR2 is FYNNEI. The CDR3 totals 14 residues. CDR3 bases: TGTGCCAGCAAGCCGGGACTAGCACGAGATACGCAGTATTTT. Translating it yields CASKPGLARDTQYF.

This chain joins TRBV27 and TRBJ2-3, with D maybe TRBD2 (6 bases). The CDR3 has 16 amino acids. Trimming pared 2 bases from V and 0 bases from J, leaving 12 bases between. From germline, CDR1 is MNHEY and CDR2 SMNVEV (reference sequence). The CDR3 loop is CASSLHGAGSTDTQYF. The CDR3 DNA is TGTGCCAGCAGTTTACACGGGGCGGGGAGCACAGATACGCAGTATTTT.

Concerning this clone itself: Other DNA sequences in this specimen translate into the identical CDR3. The chain combines TRBV19 with TRBJ2-7, with 8 bases fitting TRBD1. V dropped 5 bases and J dropped 2; count of bases not matched to a gene: 5. CDR3 length: 14 amino acids. In germline, CDR1 is LNHDA, CDR2 SQIVND (reference sequence). Written as DNA, the CDR3 is TGTGCCAGTAGTTCCGGACAGGGAGCCTACGAGCAGTACTTC. Translation: CASSSGQGAYEQYF.

This clone was seen more than once but under ten times. The CDR3 reads CASSFDQGTNSPLHF. As DNA, the CDR3 is TGTGCCAGCAGCTTCGACCAGGGGACGAATTCACCCCTCCACTTT. The genes are TRBV7-6 and TRBJ1-6; the D gene is possibly TRBD1 (6 bases). Trimming left V 3 bases short and J 7 bases short, with 13 bases between. The CDR3 is 15 amino acids. The germline gives CDR1 SGHVS, CDR2 FNYEAQ.

As to this clone: One end of the junction is discordant with germline, which a read error may explain. This chain joins TRBV7-7 and TRBJ2-5, with D maybe TRBD1 (6 bases). Germline V gene sequence: CDR1 SSHAT, CDR2 FNYEAQ (reference sequence). This CDR3 has 15 residues. The CDR3 DNA reads as TGTGCTAGCAGCTCCTTACTTGGACAGCAAGAGACCCAGTACTTC. It encodes CASSSLLGQQETQYF.

V is TRBV6-5 and J is TRBJ2-7; 9 nucleotides match TRBD1. Losses at the gene ends were 5 bases for V and 3 bases for J; bases not matched to a gene: 5. Germline V lookup: CDR1 MNHEY, CDR2 SVGAGI. The CDR3 extends over 14 amino acids. The CDR3 loop is CASSRRDRDYEQYF. CDR3 in DNA: TGTGCCAGCAGTCGCCGGGACAGGGACTACGAGCAGTACTTC.

The chain's CDR3 is CASSRTGDSTGELFF. The CDR3 coding sequence is TGCGCCAGCTCCAGGACAGGAGACTCGACCGGGGAGCTGTTTTTT. V usage is TRBV5-1 and J usage is TRBJ2-2; TRBD1 agrees at 7 bases. Germline CDR1 and CDR2: SGHRS and YFSETQ. V lost 7 bases, J lost 5 bases, and 11 bases stayed unmatched. The CDR3 covers 15 residues.